This TCR beta chain was profiled in a study of control samples from healthy donors and cancer patients. The CDR3 sequence is 13 residues long. V lost 4 bases, J lost 6 bases, and 9 bases lay in between. Germline values: CDR1 MGHDK, CDR2 SYGVNS. Profiled with immunoSEQ multiplex PCR; TCRdb holds only in-frame clones, not every one. The sample lists more than 100,000 clones; 80% to 95% were seen once. This receptor was obtained from a man between 18 and 35 years old in good health. This chain joins TRBV25-1 and TRBJ2-2, with D possibly matching TRBD2 (5 bases). The sample taken for sequencing was blood. As DNA, the CDR3 is TGTGCCAGCAGTGGGAGGACTCCCGGGGAGCTGTTTTTT. It yields the protein CASSGRTPGELFF.